The subject of this entry is one TCR beta chain. Antigen unknown. The length of the CDR3 is 15 residues. V shed 5 bases and J 3 bases; nucleotides not matched to a gene: 7. Germline CDR1 reads SGHAT; CDR2 reads FQDESV (reference sequence). This sample was included in a study of T cell responses to AZD1222 COVID-19 vaccine. Study-wide findings and caveats: Spike-specific TCR breadth and depth rose after two AZD1222 doses. The span of vaccine-associated CD4 TCRs extended across spike, with dominance at 160-218 and 743-854.

TCRdb keeps only in-frame clones here, not all; method: immunoSEQ multiplex PCR. The sample carries about 140,000 clones, about nine tenths recorded once. The genes are TRBV11-1 and TRBJ1-5; 7 nucleotides match TRBD1. The receptor was isolated from an adult in good health. Material: peripheral blood, obtained on day 0 of AZD1222 vaccination. This chain's CDR3 is CASSPDRANNQPQHF. DNA of the CDR3: TGTGCCAGCAGCCCCGACAGGGCAAACAATCAGCCCCAGCATTTT.